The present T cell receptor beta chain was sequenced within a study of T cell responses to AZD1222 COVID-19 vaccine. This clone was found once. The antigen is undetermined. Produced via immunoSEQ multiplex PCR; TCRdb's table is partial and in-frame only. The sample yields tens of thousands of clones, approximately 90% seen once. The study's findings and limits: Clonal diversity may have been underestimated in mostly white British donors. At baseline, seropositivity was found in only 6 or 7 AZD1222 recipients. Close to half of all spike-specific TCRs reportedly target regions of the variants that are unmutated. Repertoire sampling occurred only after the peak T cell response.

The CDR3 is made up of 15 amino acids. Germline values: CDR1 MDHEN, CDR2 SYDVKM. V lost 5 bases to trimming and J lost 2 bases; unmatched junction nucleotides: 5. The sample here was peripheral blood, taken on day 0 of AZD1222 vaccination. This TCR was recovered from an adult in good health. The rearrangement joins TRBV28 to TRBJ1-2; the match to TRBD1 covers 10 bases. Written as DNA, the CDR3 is TGTGCCAGCAGTCCCCCGGGACAGGGGAACTATGGCTACACCTTC. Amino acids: CASSPPGQGNYGYTF.